The rows below give T cell receptor beta chains drawn from one sample of a study of cytomegalovirus exposure and HLA in healthy donors. The repertoire was sequenced with immunoSEQ multiplex PCR; TCRdb's copy has only in-frame clones and lacks some. The table shows more than 85,000 clones, with around 80% occurring only once. Sequenced material: PBMCs. These receptors were collected from a man aged 35-49 years in good health and CMV-seropositive. Each CDR3 is given with its conserved first and last residue. The D gene is left open where the match is weak. A clone size is listed for some rows: how often the clone was seen (once, few, many), or a class if it is expanded.

clone_size: few
d_call: TRBD1
j_call: TRBJ1-2
v_call: TRBV30
cdr3_aa: CAWGTGNYGYTF
cdr3_nt: TGTGCCTGGGGGACAGGGAATTATGGCTACACCTTC

clone_size: NA
d_call: NA
j_call: TRBJ2-5
v_call: TRBV28
cdr3_aa: CASRTVQETQYF
cdr3_nt: TGTGCCAGCAGGACAGTACAAGAGACCCAGTACTTC

clone_size: NA
d_call: TRBD1
j_call: TRBJ2-7
v_call: TRBV7-8
cdr3_aa: CASSRRQGPYEQYF
cdr3_nt: TGTGCCAGCAGCAGACGACAGGGACCCTACGAGCAGTACTTC

clone_size: NA
d_call: NA
j_call: TRBJ2-7
v_call: TRBV11-2
cdr3_aa: CASSFARFNEQYF
cdr3_nt: TGTGCCAGCAGCTTTGCTCGTTTCAACGAGCAGTACTTC

clone_size: few
d_call: TRBD2
j_call: TRBJ2-1
v_call: TRBV19
cdr3_aa: CASMETSGAPLDNEQFF
cdr3_nt: TGTGCCAGTATGGAGACTAGCGGGGCTCCATTGGACAATGAGCAGTTCTTC

clone_size: NA
d_call: NA
j_call: TRBJ2-4
v_call: TRBV5-1
cdr3_aa: CARSSIGQPVLAKNSQYF
cdr3_nt: TGCGCCAGGAGCTCAATCGGACAGCCAGTCCTAGCCAAAAACAGTCAGTACTTC

clone_size: once
d_call: TRBD2
j_call: TRBJ2-5
v_call: TRBV9
cdr3_aa: CASTPSSGGAGETQYF
cdr3_nt: TGTGCCAGCACCCCGTCTAGCGGGGGGGCTGGGGAGACCCAGTACTTC

clone_size: NA
d_call: TRBD1
j_call: TRBJ1-2
v_call: TRBV19
cdr3_aa: CASTLSGTDYGYTF
cdr3_nt: TGTGCCAGTACCCTCTCCGGGACAGACTATGGCTACACCTTC

clone_size: NA
d_call: NA
j_call: TRBJ2-7
v_call: TRBV18
cdr3_aa: CASSTGGGGYEQYF
cdr3_nt: TGTGCCAGCTCCACTGGAGGGGGCGGGTACGAGCAGTACTTC

clone_size: NA
d_call: NA
j_call: TRBJ2-6
v_call: TRBV19
cdr3_aa: CATLGGQSGANGLTF
cdr3_nt: TGTGCCACCCTTGGCGGACAGTCTGGGGCCAACGGCCTGACTTTC

clone_size: NA
d_call: NA
j_call: TRBJ1-1
v_call: TRBV6-6
cdr3_aa: CASSLSGTEAFF
cdr3_nt: TGTGCCAGCAGTTTAAGCGGGACTGAAGCTTTCTTT

clone_size: NA
d_call: NA
j_call: TRBJ1-1
v_call: TRBV25-1
cdr3_aa: CASSEFSQGPNTEAFF
cdr3_nt: TGTGCCAGCAGTGAATTCTCTCAGGGCCCGAACACTGAAGCTTTCTTT

clone_size: NA
d_call: NA
j_call: TRBJ1-1
v_call: TRBV7-9
cdr3_aa: CASSLLRGWDTEAFF
cdr3_nt: TGTGCCAGCAGCTTACTCCGGGGTTGGGACACTGAAGCTTTCTTT

clone_size: few
d_call: NA
j_call: TRBJ1-3
v_call: TRBV19
cdr3_aa: CASRGASSGNTIYF
cdr3_nt: TGTGCCAGTAGGGGGGCCTCCTCTGGAAACACCATATATTTT

clone_size: NA
d_call: NA
j_call: TRBJ1-1
v_call: TRBV6-5
cdr3_aa: CASSYRGNTEAFF
cdr3_nt: TGTGCCAGCAGTTATCGGGGGAACACTGAAGCTTTCTTT

clone_size: NA
d_call: TRBD1
j_call: TRBJ2-1
v_call: TRBV5-4
cdr3_aa: CASSWAGQGYNEQFF
cdr3_nt: TGTGCCAGCAGCTGGGCGGGACAGGGTTACAATGAGCAGTTCTTC

clone_size: NA
d_call: TRBD1
j_call: TRBJ2-3
v_call: TRBV4-1
cdr3_aa: CASSPLVRGQGAADTQYF
cdr3_nt: TGCGCCAGCAGCCCCCTAGTACGGGGACAGGGGGCTGCAGATACGCAGTATTTT

clone_size: once
d_call: NA
j_call: TRBJ2-7
v_call: TRBV18
cdr3_aa: CASSPKSGYEQYF
cdr3_nt: TGTGCCAGCTCGCCAAAATCGGGGTACGAGCAGTACTTC

clone_size: NA
d_call: TRBD1
j_call: TRBJ2-7
v_call: TRBV7-6
cdr3_aa: CASSLRDRGQEQYF
cdr3_nt: TGTGCCAGCAGCCTCCGGGACAGGGGGCAAGAGCAGTACTTC

clone_size: once
d_call: NA
j_call: TRBJ2-5
v_call: TRBV9
cdr3_aa: CASSAGTAGETQYF
cdr3_nt: TGTGCCAGCAGCGCAGGGACGGCGGGGGAGACCCAGTACTTC

clone_size: few
d_call: NA
j_call: TRBJ2-3
v_call: TRBV27
cdr3_aa: CASSRGDRGTDTQYF
cdr3_nt: TGTGCCAGCAGTAGGGGGGACAGAGGCACAGATACGCAGTATTTT

clone_size: NA
d_call: TRBD2
j_call: TRBJ2-1
v_call: TRBV19
cdr3_aa: CASSLTSGGAPNNEQFF
cdr3_nt: TGTGCCAGTAGTCTGACTAGCGGGGGGGCTCCCAACAATGAGCAGTTCTTC

clone_size: NA
d_call: TRBD1
j_call: TRBJ1-4
v_call: TRBV9
cdr3_aa: CASSGSTGGKEKLFF
cdr3_nt: TGTGCCAGCAGCGGATCGACAGGGGGGAAGGAAAAACTGTTTTTT

clone_size: NA
d_call: TRBD2
j_call: TRBJ2-3
v_call: TRBV7-3
cdr3_aa: CASSLVGRASTDTQYF
cdr3_nt: TGTGCCAGCAGCTTAGTCGGGAGGGCTAGCACAGATACGCAGTATTTT

clone_size: once
d_call: TRBD2
j_call: TRBJ2-1
v_call: TRBV6-1
cdr3_aa: CASSEVSSGRIIQFF
cdr3_nt: TGTGCCAGCAGTGAAGTATCTAGCGGGAGAATCATTCAATTCTTC

clone_size: NA
d_call: TRBD1
j_call: TRBJ2-5
v_call: TRBV6-6
cdr3_aa: CASSYWDREGSETQYF
cdr3_nt: TGTGCCAGCAGTTACTGGGACAGGGAGGGGTCGGAGACCCAGTACTTC

clone_size: NA
d_call: TRBD1
j_call: TRBJ1-4
v_call: TRBV15
cdr3_aa: CATSTSQGGSWEKLFF
cdr3_nt: TGTGCCACCAGCACCTCACAGGGGGGTAGTTGGGAAAAACTGTTTTTT

clone_size: once
d_call: NA
j_call: TRBJ1-2
v_call: TRBV7-3
cdr3_aa: CASRPGGGTLGYTF
cdr3_nt: TGTGCCAGCAGGCCTGGGGGGGGCACCCTTGGCTACACCTTC

clone_size: once
d_call: NA
j_call: TRBJ1-5
v_call: TRBV19
cdr3_aa: CASTPGQSSNQPQHF
cdr3_nt: TGTGCCAGTACCCCGGGACAAAGTAGCAATCAGCCCCAGCATTTT

clone_size: NA
d_call: TRBD1
j_call: TRBJ2-1
v_call: TRBV7-3
cdr3_aa: CASSFPGQGIGEQFF
cdr3_nt: TGTGCCAGCAGCTTCCCCGGACAGGGGATCGGAGAGCAGTTCTTC

clone_size: once
d_call: TRBD2
j_call: TRBJ2-1
v_call: TRBV7-2
cdr3_aa: CASSTRTSGTTQFF
cdr3_nt: TGTGCCAGCAGCACCAGGACTAGCGGGACTACACAGTTCTTC